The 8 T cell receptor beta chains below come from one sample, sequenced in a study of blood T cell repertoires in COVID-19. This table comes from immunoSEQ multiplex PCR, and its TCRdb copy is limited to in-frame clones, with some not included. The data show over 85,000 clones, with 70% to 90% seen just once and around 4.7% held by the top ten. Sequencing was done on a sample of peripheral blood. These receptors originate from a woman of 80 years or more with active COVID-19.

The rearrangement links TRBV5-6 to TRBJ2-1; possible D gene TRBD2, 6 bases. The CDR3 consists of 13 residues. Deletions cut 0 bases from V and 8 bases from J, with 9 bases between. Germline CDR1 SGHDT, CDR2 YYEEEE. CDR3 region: CASSLAGVDEQFF. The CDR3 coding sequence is TGTGCCAGCAGCTTGGCGGGAGTCGATGAGCAGTTCTTC.

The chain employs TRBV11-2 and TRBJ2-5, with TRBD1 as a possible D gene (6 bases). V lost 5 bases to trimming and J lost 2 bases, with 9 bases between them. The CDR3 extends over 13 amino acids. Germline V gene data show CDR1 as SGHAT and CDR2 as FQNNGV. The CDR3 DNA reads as TGTGCCAGCAGCAGCGGACAGCAAGAGACCCAGTACTTC. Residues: CASSSGQQETQYF.

The CDR3 DNA reads as TGTGCCAGCAGTTGGGCCCAGCGAGCAGGGGCGAGAGATACGCAGTATTTT. Amino acids: CASSWAQRAGARDTQYF. The chain joins TRBV27 to TRBJ2-3, with D perhaps TRBD1 (6 bases). CDR1 MNHEY and CDR2 SMNVEV come from the germline V gene (reference sequence). The CDR3 covers 17 residues. The germline V and J ends were trimmed by 4 bases and 5 bases, with 22 bases remaining between them.

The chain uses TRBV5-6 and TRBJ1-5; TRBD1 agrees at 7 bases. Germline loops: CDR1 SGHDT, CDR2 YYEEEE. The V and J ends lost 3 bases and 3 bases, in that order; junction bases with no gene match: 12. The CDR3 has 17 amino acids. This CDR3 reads CASSYFDREFNNQPQHF. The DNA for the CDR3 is TGTGCCAGCAGCTATTTCGACAGGGAATTCAACAATCAGCCCCAGCATTTT.

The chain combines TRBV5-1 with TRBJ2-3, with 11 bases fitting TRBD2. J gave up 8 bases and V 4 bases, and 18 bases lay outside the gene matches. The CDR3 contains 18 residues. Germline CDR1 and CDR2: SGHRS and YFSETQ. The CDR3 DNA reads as TGCGCCAGCAGCAGAGGGGATAGCGGGAGGGGCCCTGGGGGTACGCAGTATTTT. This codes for CASSRGDSGRGPGGTQYF.

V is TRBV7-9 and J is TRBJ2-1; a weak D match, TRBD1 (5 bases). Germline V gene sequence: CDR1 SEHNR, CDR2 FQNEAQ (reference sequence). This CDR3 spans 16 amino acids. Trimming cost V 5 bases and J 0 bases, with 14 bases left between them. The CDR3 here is CASSPSQGGSYNEQFF. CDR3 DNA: TGTGCCAGCAGCCCCAGCCAGGGTGGCTCCTACAATGAGCAGTTCTTC.

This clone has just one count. CDR3 loop: CASRGQVSYEQYF. CDR3 nucleotides: TGCGCCAGCAGAGGACAGGTCTCCTACGAGCAGTACTTC. V and J are TRBV5-1 and TRBJ2-7, with TRBD1 matching 7 bases. V was pared by 5 bases and J by 0 bases, with 2 bases of the junction left unmatched. Germline V gives CDR1 SGHRS, CDR2 YFSETQ. This CDR3 has 13 residues.

CDR3: CASRTGGSYEQYF. The CDR3 DNA sequence: TGTGCCAGCAGAACCGGGGGATCCTACGAGCAGTACTTC. The rearrangement joins TRBV6-6 to TRBJ2-7; perhaps TRBD2 as D (6 bases). Germline-derived CDR1 and CDR2 are MNHNY and SVGAGI (reference sequence). V was clipped by 6 bases and J by 1 base, with 10 bases between them. There are 13 residues in the CDR3.